Listed here is a single T cell receptor beta chain. This clone turned up a few times. What this receptor recognizes is not known. Base qualities are missing; no much larger clone stands one base away. V is cut back by 4 bases and J by 1 base, with 4 bases in the junction unmatched. From a lookup of the germline V gene, CDR1 and CDR2 are MNHEY and SVGAGI. CDR3 length: 15 amino acids, cysteine to phenylalanine. Only the CDR3 region is kept as DNA, spanning 45 bases read in frame from base 1. TCRbeta CDR3 regions were amplified from genomic DNA using the immunoSEQ Assay, a bias-controlled multiplex PCR. The published analysis was carried out like this. Nucleated cell counts per sample were estimated from amplification of reference gene primers within the assay. Sequence reads were collapsed and filtered to measure the absolute abundance of every unique TCRbeta CDR3 rearrangement. For each sample, productive Simpson clonality was calculated as the square root of Simpson's diversity index across productive rearrangements. This is the immuneACCESS table as TCRdb keeps it, with only in-frame sequences that have V and J called. A part of the clones is gone; compared with another copy, unresolved V genes explain less than half, and the rest is unexplained. That table supplies the V and J calls and clone size; D and trimming were determined from the DNA. In all, the sample holds approximately 300,000 clones, and about four fifths of those were seen once. The ten largest clones represent approximately 1.1% of the sample.

These data originate in a study of blood T cell repertoires in COVID-19 (dated by TCRdb to about 2020). In terms of the full investigation: Samples covering the acute and convalescent phases of COVID-19 were provided by collaborators in the United States, Italy and Spain. Nearly every sample came with metadata listing a de-identified subject ID, COVID-19 status, age in years and sex. Where available, HLA class I and class II types were obtained from metadata supplied by the sample provider rather than from assay-based typing. Samples were obtained from the ongoing ImmuneRACE study (first 160 participants) and from about 1,300 subjects provided by 6 global collaborators. A freely available public database, intended as a resource for researchers studying the immune response to SARS-CoV-2, is where the repertoires were released. The prospective study material was composed of cDNA or gDNA derived from T cells, B-cell-depleted T cells, or PBMCs. Deeply sampled blood TCRbeta repertoires from subjects exposed to, actively infected with, or recovered from COVID-19 were included in the dataset.

Collaborating institutions collected whole blood in K2EDTA tubes following their own protocols. For TCRbeta analysis, collaborators shipped samples in one of three forms: frozen whole blood, isolated PBMCs, or DNA extracted from either of those sample types. Broad study findings and their caveats: The quantity of clinical and demographic metadata differed by source and by participant and was supplied without curation.

The rearranged chain carries TRBV6-5 and TRBJ2-1; TRBD1 agrees with 7 junctional bases. The sequence derives from a woman in her forties or fifties with acute or convalescent COVID-19. Sequencing input: peripheral blood. The DNA reads TGTGCCAGCAGTTCGGGACAGCCTTCCTACAATGAGCAGTTCTTC. Translated, it reads CASSSGQPSYNEQFF.